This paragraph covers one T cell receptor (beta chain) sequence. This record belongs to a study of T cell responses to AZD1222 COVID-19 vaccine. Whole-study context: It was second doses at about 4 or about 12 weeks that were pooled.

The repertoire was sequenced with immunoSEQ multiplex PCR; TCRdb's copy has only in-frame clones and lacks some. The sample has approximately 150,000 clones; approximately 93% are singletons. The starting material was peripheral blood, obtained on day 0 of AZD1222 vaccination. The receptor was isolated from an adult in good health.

CDR3 coding DNA: TGTGCCAGCAGTTATGGGACAGGGAACACCGGGGAGCTGTTTTTT. This codes for CASSYGTGNTGELFF. V gene TRBV6-6 combines with J gene TRBJ2-2, with 8 bases identical to TRBD1. With 3 bases clipped from V and 1 base from J, the junction kept 1 base outside the gene matches. The CDR3 has 15 residues. The germline V gene has CDR1 MNHNY and CDR2 SVGAGI (reference sequence).